This record looks at one TCR beta chain sequence and its context. Data came from immunoSEQ multiplex PCR; TCRdb stores just in-frame clones and leaves some out. The sample carries some 87,000 clones, around 96% recorded once. These data belong to a study of technical replicates of blood from a few donors. The CDR3 covers 13 residues. In germline, CDR1 is MDHEN, CDR2 SYDVKM. The sequencing input was T cells isolated from PBMCs. The source is a human donor in good health. The chain is built from TRBV28 and TRBJ2-7, with D unclear. CDR3 residues: CATSRRLTYEQYF. CDR3 nucleotide sequence: TGTGCTACGTCTAGGAGATTGACCTACGAGCAGTACTTC. Full variable domain (rest looked up from reference TRBV28 and TRBJ2-7): DVKVTQSSRYLVKRTGEKVFLECVQDMDHENMFWYRQDPGLGLRLIYFSYDVKMKEKGDIPEGYSVSREKKERFSLILESASTNQTSMYLCATSRRLTYEQYFGPGTRLTVT.